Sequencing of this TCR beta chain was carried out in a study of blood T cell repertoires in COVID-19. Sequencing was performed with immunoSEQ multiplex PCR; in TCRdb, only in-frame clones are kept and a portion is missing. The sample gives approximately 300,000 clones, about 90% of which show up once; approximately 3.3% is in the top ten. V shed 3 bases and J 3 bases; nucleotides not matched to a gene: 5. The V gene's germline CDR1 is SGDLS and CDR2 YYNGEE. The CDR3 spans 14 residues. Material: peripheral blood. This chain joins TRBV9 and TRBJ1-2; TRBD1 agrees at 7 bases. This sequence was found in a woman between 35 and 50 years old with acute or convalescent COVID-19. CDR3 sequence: CASSAQDRDYGYTF. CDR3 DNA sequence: TGTGCCAGCAGCGCCCAAGACAGGGACTATGGCTACACCTTC. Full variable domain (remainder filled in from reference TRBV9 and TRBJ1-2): DSGVTQTPKHLITATGQRVTLRCSPRSGDLSVYWYQQSLDQGLQFLIQYYNGEERAKGNILERFSAQQFPDLHSELNLSSLELGDSALYFCASSAQDRDYGYTFGSGTRLTVV.